Shown below are 29 T cell receptor beta chains from a single sample sequenced in a study of blood T cell repertoires in COVID-19. The table came from immunoSEQ multiplex PCR; TCRdb's copy has only in-frame clones and leaves some out. The table includes 200,000 to 250,000 clones, under 90% detected once. The source material was PBMCs or T cells enriched from blood (not recorded which). These TCRs come from a woman aged 55 to 70 who had recovered from COVID-19.

This rearrangement joins TRBV10-3 to TRBJ2-1; 10 nucleotides match TRBD2. The CDR3 spans 15 residues. Trimming at V came to 8 bases and at J to 6 bases, leaving 10 bases not matched to a gene. Germline V lookup: CDR1 ENHRY, CDR2 SYGVKD. The CDR3 region is CAIREGSGRSNEQFF. The CDR3 bases are TGTGCCATCCGGGAGGGTAGCGGGAGGAGCAATGAGCAGTTCTTC.

J is TRBJ1-4 and V is TRBV19; D is perhaps TRBD1 (5 bases). Trimming cost V 3 bases and J 2 bases, with 16 bases left between them. This CDR3 contains 17 residues. Germline V lookup: CDR1 LNHDA, CDR2 SQIVND (reference sequence). In nucleotides, the CDR3 is TGTGCCAGTAGTATTGCAGGGAAGCTAGCGACTAATGAAAAACTGTTTTTT. Residues: CASSIAGKLATNEKLFF.

Here the CDR3 reads CASSFDNRGAFF. The CDR3 nucleotides read TGTGCCAGCAGCTTCGATAACCGGGGAGCTTTCTTT. The V gene is TRBV7-9, the J gene TRBJ1-1; the D is unclear. The V gene lost 3 bases and the J gene lost 10 bases, with 12 bases spanning the gap. Germline lookup yields CDR1 SEHNR and CDR2 FQNEAQ (reference sequence). This CDR3 is built from 12 residues.

This chain links TRBV19 with TRBJ2-3; D gene uncertain. V was pared by 7 bases and J by 0 bases, with 8 bases between. The CDR3 consists of 13 residues. Germline CDR1 LNHDA, CDR2 SQIVND (reference sequence). CDR3 sequence: CASTPTSTDTQYF. The CDR3 coding sequence is TGTGCCAGTACCCCTACTAGCACAGATACGCAGTATTTT.

This chain connects TRBV9 to TRBJ1-2; 10 bases agree with TRBD1. This CDR3 comprises 14 residues. CDR1 is SGDLS, CDR2 YYNGEE, per germline. J gave up 7 bases and V 1 base, and 4 bases lay outside the gene matches. CDR3 DNA: TGTGCCAGCAGCGTAACGGGACAGGGGAGTGGCTACACCTTC. Protein product: CASSVTGQGSGYTF.

J is TRBJ1-4 and V is TRBV3-1 (or the pseudogene TRBV3-2); D gene ambiguous. This CDR3 has 15 amino acids. V lost 5 bases and J 8 bases, leaving 18 bases between the germline ends. The germline V gene encodes CDR1 LGHDT and CDR2 YNNKEL (reference sequence). CDR3 sequence: CASSSPGFGGEKLFF. The CDR3 DNA reads as TGTGCCAGCAGCTCTCCGGGTTTTGGAGGCGAAAAACTGTTTTTT.

The genes are TRBV5-1 and TRBJ2-7; D may be TRBD1 (5 bases). CDR3 length: 13 residues. V shed 0 bases and J shed 3 bases, with 7 bases lying between them. Germline CDR1 and CDR2: SGHRS and YFSETQ. The CDR3 spells CASSLDRIYEQYF. Written as DNA, the CDR3 is TGCGCCAGCAGCTTGGACAGGATCTACGAGCAGTACTTC. Complete variable domain (other parts from reference TRBV5-1 and TRBJ2-7): KAGVTQTPRYLIKTRGQQVTLSCSPISGHRSVSWYQQTPGQGLQFLFEYFSETQRNKGNFPGRFSGRQFSNSRSEMNVSTLELGDSALYLCASSLDRIYEQYFGPGTRLTVT.

The chain joins TRBV6-6 to TRBJ1-1, with D perhaps matching TRBD1 (6 bases). The length of the CDR3 is 15 residues. The ends were cut back, 4 bases at V and 1 base at J, with 13 bases in the middle. In germline, CDR1 is MNHNY, CDR2 SVGAGI (reference sequence). CDR3 in amino acids: CASSSSQGGNTEAFF. In nucleotides, the CDR3 is TGTGCCAGCAGTTCCTCACAGGGCGGGAACACTGAAGCTTTCTTT.

This clone has more than one count but fewer than ten. The rearrangement links TRBV9 to TRBJ1-1, with a weak D call TRBD1 (5 bases). Looked up from germline, CDR1 is SGDLS and CDR2 is YYNGEE. This CDR3 is 13 amino acids long. Trimming shortened V by 3 bases and J by 0 bases, and 6 bases separated the two germline ends. CDR3: CASSEGMNTEAFF. CDR3 bases: TGTGCCAGCAGCGAGGGGATGAACACTGAAGCTTTCTTT.

This clone was picked up one time. The rearrangement joins TRBV3-1 (or the pseudogene TRBV3-2) to TRBJ2-1, with 12 bases matching TRBD2. The CDR3 is made up of 15 amino acids. The V and J ends lost 4 bases and 8 bases, in that order; junction bases with no gene match: 6. Looked up from germline, CDR1 is LGHDT and CDR2 is YNNKEL (reference sequence). The CDR3 region is CASSRPSGGAYEQFF. The CDR3 DNA sequence: TGTGCCAGCAGCCGGCCTAGCGGGGGGGCATATGAGCAGTTCTTC.

This chain joins TRBV10-3 and TRBJ1-2, with D unresolved. This CDR3 has 12 amino acids. The V and J ends lost 6 bases and 6 bases respectively, with 11 bases between them. Germline lookup yields CDR1 ENHRY and CDR2 SYGVKD. The CDR3 loop is CAISGTADGYTF. The CDR3 nucleotides read TGTGCCATCAGCGGAACGGCGGATGGCTACACCTTC.

The rearrangement joins TRBV6-5 to TRBJ2-1; 7 bases fit TRBD1. The CDR3 has 12 amino acids. Trimming took 8 bases from V and 5 from J; bases not matched to a gene: 3. Germline V CDR1 and CDR2: MNHEY, SVGAGI. The CDR3 nucleotides read TGTGCCAGCGACAGGGATAACAATGAGCAGTTCTTC. This sequence encodes CASDRDNNEQFF.

This chain uses TRBV2 with TRBJ2-5; 13 bases match TRBD2. Per germline, CDR1 SNHLY and CDR2 FYNNEI. The ends lost 6 bases at V and 0 bases at J; junction bases unmatched: 7. The CDR3 has 17 amino acids. CDR3 in amino acids: CASSAGTSGTYQETQYF. The CDR3 DNA is TGTGCCAGCAGCGCAGGGACTAGCGGGACTTACCAAGAGACCCAGTACTTC.

The CDR3 loop reads CASKPLQGTNQPQHF. The CDR3, as DNA: TGTGCCAGTAAACCCCTTCAGGGTACCAATCAGCCCCAGCATTTT. This sequence joins TRBV19 and TRBJ1-5, with a weak D call TRBD1 (5 bases). Germline V gene lookup returns CDR1 LNHDA and CDR2 SQIVND (reference sequence). V was shortened by 7 bases and J by 3 bases, with 16 bases between the two germline ends. There are 15 residues in the CDR3.

The chain has TRBV5-4 and TRBJ1-1, with D maybe TRBD1 (5 bases). The CDR3 covers 15 residues. Trimming stripped 0 bases from V and 0 bases from J, with 9 bases between. Germline CDR1 is SGHNT and CDR2 is YYREEE (reference sequence). CDR3 residues: CASSLEAGMNTEAFF. CDR3 bases: TGTGCCAGCAGCTTGGAAGCAGGGATGAACACTGAAGCTTTCTTT. Using reference TRBV5-4 and TRBJ1-1 for the parts outside the CDR3, the full variable domain is ETGVTQSPTHLIKTRGQQVTLRCSSQSGHNTVSWYQQALGQGPQFIFQYYREEENGRGNFPPRFSGLQFPNYSSELNVNALELDDSALYLCASSLEAGMNTEAFFGQGTRLTVV.

This clone was picked up one time. This CDR3 is also generated by other DNA sequences in the sample. The rearrangement links TRBV12-3 or TRBV12-4 to TRBJ2-7, with TRBD1 matching 8 bases. The CDR3 runs 13 residues. Trimming at V came to 6 bases and at J to 3 bases, leaving 4 bases not matched to a gene. The CDR3 DNA sequence: TGTGCCAGCAGGCCAGGGACAGGCTACGAGCAGTACTTC. Its translation is CASRPGTGYEQYF.

The rearrangement joins TRBV10-3 to TRBJ2-1; 7 bases match TRBD1. This CDR3 contains 16 residues. After removal of 0 bases from V and 7 bases from J, the junction contained 9 bases not matched to a gene. Germline V gives CDR1 ENHRY, CDR2 SYGVKD. The chain's CDR3 is CAISESSGGSRNEQFF. For the CDR3, the DNA is TGTGCCATCAGTGAGTCGTCAGGGGGATCCAGAAATGAGCAGTTCTTC.

The chain has TRBV7-2 and TRBJ1-2; the D is unclear. V was shortened by 3 bases and J by 2 bases, with 10 bases between the two germline ends. The CDR3 has 14 residues. Per germline, CDR1 SGHTA and CDR2 FQGNSA. CDR3 nucleotides: TGTGCCAGCAGCTTCGCGGGCCAGAACTATGGCTACACCTTC. The encoded protein is CASSFAGQNYGYTF.

CDR3 coding DNA: TGTGCCAGCAGCAAGGGGGGAGGGGGTCAACATGGCTACACCTTC. Translated: CASSKGGGGQHGYTF. The rearrangement joins TRBV11-2 to TRBJ1-2, with D possibly matching TRBD1 (6 bases). This CDR3 is built from 15 residues. CDR1 is SGHAT and CDR2 is FQNNGV in the germline V gene. V lost 5 bases and J lost 6, with 19 bases in between. Using reference TRBV11-2 and TRBJ1-2 for the parts outside the CDR3, the full variable domain is EAGVAQSPRYKIIEKRQSVAFWCNPISGHATLYWYQQILGQGPKLLIQFQNNGVVDDSQLPKDRFSAERLKGVDSTLKIQPAKLEDSAVYLCASSKGGGGQHGYTFGSGTRLTVV.

The V and J genes are TRBV19 and TRBJ1-2; no definite D call. V was cut by 5 bases and J by 4 bases, with 11 bases left in between. Germline CDR1 and CDR2: LNHDA and SQIVND (reference sequence). The CDR3 is 13 amino acids. CDR3 amino acids: CASSFSPGYGYTF. The CDR3 coding sequence is TGTGCCAGTAGTTTTAGTCCAGGCTATGGCTACACCTTC.

The V gene is TRBV19, the J gene TRBJ2-7; D may be TRBD1 (6 bases). V shed 2 bases and J shed 7 bases, with 15 bases lying between them. Germline assignment: CDR1 LNHDA and CDR2 SQIVND (reference sequence). This CDR3 comprises 14 residues. CDR3 in DNA: TGTGCCAGTAGTATATCCGGGACACTCCGTGAGCAGTACTTC. It codes for CASSISGTLREQYF.

The chain couples TRBV5-1 to TRBJ2-5, with 7 bases that match TRBD2. The CDR3 spans 16 residues. Germline V gives CDR1 SGHRS, CDR2 YFSETQ. The trim removed 0 bases at V and 4 bases at J, leaving 9 bases unmatched. The CDR3 is CASSLDPGGGRETQYF. DNA for the CDR3: TGCGCCAGCAGCTTGGATCCGGGCGGGGGTCGAGAGACCCAGTACTTC.

The V call is TRBV7-9, the J call TRBJ2-7, with TRBD1 as a possible D gene (6 bases). The CDR3 has 12 amino acids. V gave up 5 bases and J gave up 5 bases, with 10 bases separating them. Germline assignment: CDR1 SEHNR and CDR2 FQNEAQ (reference sequence). The CDR3 loop reads CASSPRGNEQYF. The CDR3 DNA reads TGTGCCAGCAGCCCAAGGGGGAACGAGCAGTACTTC.

This chain joins TRBV3-1 (or the pseudogene TRBV3-2) and TRBJ1-1; no firm D call. Germline CDR1 reads LGHDT; CDR2 reads YNNKEL (reference sequence). V was clipped by 0 bases and J by 7 bases, with 3 bases between them. The CDR3 loop spans 11 amino acids. The CDR3, as DNA: TGTGCCAGCAGCCAAGACCTTGAAGCTTTCTTT. Amino acids: CASSQDLEAFF.

CDR3 sequence: CAISDDSNTEAFF. In DNA form, the CDR3 reads TGTGCCATCAGCGACGACAGCAACACTGAAGCTTTCTTT. This rearrangement joins TRBV10-3 to TRBJ1-1, with D possibly TRBD1 on 5 matching bases. Germline V gene sequence: CDR1 ENHRY, CDR2 SYGVKD. Trimming stripped 6 bases from V and 2 bases from J, with 10 bases between. The CDR3 has 13 amino acids.

This chain connects TRBV18 to TRBJ2-7, with D unclear. The CDR3 covers 11 residues. Germline V gives CDR1 KGHSH, CDR2 LQKENI. V shed 6 bases and J shed 5 bases, with 8 bases lying between them. CDR3 region: CASSAADEQYF. The CDR3 bases are TGTGCCAGCTCGGCCGCGGACGAGCAGTACTTC.

The chain uses TRBV10-3 and TRBJ1-2; D may be TRBD1 (6 bases). Germline lookup yields CDR1 ENHRY and CDR2 SYGVKD. The CDR3 contains 17 residues. Trimming left V 0 bases short and J 6 bases short, with 20 bases between. The DNA of the CDR3 is TGTGCCATCAGTGAGTCCATCTGGGGGCAGGGCGAGAATGGCTACACCTTC. Protein sequence: CAISESIWGQGENGYTF.

V gene TRBV19 combines with J gene TRBJ2-1; TRBD1 agrees at 7 bases. J lost 2 bases, V lost 4 bases, and 8 bases had no gene match. CDR3 length: 16 amino acids. Germline V CDR1 and CDR2: LNHDA, SQIVND (reference sequence). The CDR3 is CASSTDPQGPYNEQFF. In nucleotides, the CDR3 is TGTGCCAGTAGTACTGACCCACAGGGGCCCTACAATGAGCAGTTCTTC.

V usage is TRBV6-5 and J usage is TRBJ1-2, with 7 nucleotides matching TRBD1. The CDR3 is 13 residues long. J was trimmed by 7 bases and V by 5 bases; bases with no gene match: 7. Germline CDR1 MNHEY, CDR2 SVGAGI. This CDR3 is CASSQTGWGGYTF. The CDR3 region has the DNA TGTGCCAGCAGTCAGACAGGGTGGGGTGGCTACACCTTC.